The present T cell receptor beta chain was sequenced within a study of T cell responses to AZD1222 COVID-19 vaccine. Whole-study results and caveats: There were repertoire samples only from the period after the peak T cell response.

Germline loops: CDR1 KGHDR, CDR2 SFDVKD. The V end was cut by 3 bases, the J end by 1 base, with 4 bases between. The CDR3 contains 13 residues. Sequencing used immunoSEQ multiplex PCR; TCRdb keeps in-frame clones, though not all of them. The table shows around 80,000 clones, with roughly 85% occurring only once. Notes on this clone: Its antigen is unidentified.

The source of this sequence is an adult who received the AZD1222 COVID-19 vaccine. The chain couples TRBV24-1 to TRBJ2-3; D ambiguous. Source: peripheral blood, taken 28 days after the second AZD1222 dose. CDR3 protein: CATSDGGTDTQYF. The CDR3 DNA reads TGTGCCACCAGTGATGGCGGCACAGATACGCAGTATTTT.